A single sample gave rise to the 30 T cell receptor beta chains below, sequenced in a study of T-cell memory formation after mild COVID-19. TCRdb passed the 5' RACE reads through MiXCR, listing each CDR3 protein once. The sample contains a few hundred thousand distinct CDR3 sequences, 15% to 20% of which appear only once. Sequenced material: PBMCs or a T cell subset sorted from them (not recorded which). These receptors were taken from a man aged 18 to 30 who had mild COVID-19 (a few samples of this study predate the infection). Cell type and time point are not known.

This clonotype was seen a few times. The chain has TRBV20-1 and TRBJ1-2; D ambiguous. Trimming took off 1 base at V and 8 bases at J, with 17 bases between the two ends. There are 14 residues in the CDR3. Germline CDR1 and CDR2: DFQATT and SNEGSKA (reference sequence). The DNA of the CDR3 is TGCAGTGCTAGAGTAGGCTCCAGTGGCGAGGGCTACACCTTC. It specifies CSARVGSSGEGYTF.

The chain employs TRBV29-1 and TRBJ2-1; D possibly corresponds to TRBD1 (5 bases). The CDR3 has 12 residues. The germline gives CDR1 SQVTM, CDR2 ANQGSEA. V dropped 8 bases and J dropped 7 bases, with 15 bases sitting between them. The CDR3 protein is CSLDPGLNEQFF. The CDR3 nucleotides read TGCAGCCTCGATCCAGGGTTAAATGAGCAGTTCTTC.

This clonotype was seen a few times. The V and J genes are TRBV6-5 and TRBJ1-5, with 7 bases matching TRBD1. The CDR3 spans 15 residues. With 6 bases clipped from V and 2 bases from J, the junction kept 7 bases outside the gene matches. Germline values: CDR1 MNHEY, CDR2 SVGAGI. Written as DNA, the CDR3 is TGTGCCAGCAGCCCACAGGGGTACGGCAATCAGCCCCAGCATTTT. Its translation: CASSPQGYGNQPQHF.

This chain links TRBV6-5 with TRBJ1-1; D is undetermined. Germline lookup yields CDR1 MNHEY and CDR2 SVGAGI. This CDR3 spans 13 amino acids. V lost 0 bases, J lost 8 bases, and 10 bases lay in between. CDR3: CASSYSITTEAFF. The CDR3 nucleotides read TGTGCCAGCAGTTACTCGATTACGACCGAAGCTTTCTTT.

There are a few counts of this clonotype. J is TRBJ2-3 and V is TRBV7-2; D possibly corresponds to TRBD2 (7 bases). The CDR3 is 17 residues long. Trimming took off 2 bases at V and 6 bases at J, with 21 bases between the two ends. Germline assignment: CDR1 SGHTA and CDR2 FQGNSA. The CDR3 region is CASSLFLLRGAGDTQYF. Written as DNA, the CDR3 is TGTGCCAGCAGCTTATTCCTTCTTCGGGGGGCAGGGGATACGCAGTATTTT.

This clonotype was seen many times. The V and J genes are TRBV5-1 and TRBJ1-1, with D possibly TRBD1 on 5 matching bases. The V end was cut by 2 bases, the J end by 1 base, with 9 bases between. Germline CDR1 SGHRS, CDR2 YFSETQ. The CDR3 has 14 residues. CDR3 sequence (DNA): TGCGCCAGCAGCTTTGGCAGGGCGAACACTGAAGCTTTCTTT. This sequence encodes CASSFGRANTEAFF.

J is TRBJ2-1 and V is TRBV5-1; D may be TRBD1 or TRBD2 (5 bases each). Germline CDR1 SGHRS, CDR2 YFSETQ. Trimming stripped 0 bases from V and 2 bases from J, with 15 bases between. The CDR3 is made up of 17 amino acids. CDR3 nucleotides: TGCGCCAGCAGCTTGGCTTTGGGGACCACCCCCTACAATGAGCAGTTCTTC. Translation: CASSLALGTTPYNEQFF. The full variable domain, its missing parts supplied by reference TRBV5-1 and TRBJ2-1, is KAGVTQTPRYLIKTRGQQVTLSCSPISGHRSVSWYQQTPGQGLQFLFEYFSETQRNKGNFPGRFSGRQFSNSRSEMNVSTLELGDSALYLCASSLALGTTPYNEQFFGPGTRLTVL.

This chain connects TRBV4-1 to TRBJ1-5, with D uncertain. Germline assignment: CDR1 MGHRA and CDR2 YSYEKL. The CDR3 covers 15 residues. Trimming pared 3 bases from V and 6 bases from J, leaving 15 bases between. The CDR3 region is CASSQHLGGAQPQHF. For the CDR3, the DNA is TGCGCCAGCAGCCAGCACCTGGGAGGAGCTCAGCCCCAGCATTTT.

This clonotype was seen a few times. The chain combines TRBV18 with TRBJ1-3; D not certain. The CDR3 runs 15 residues. V was cut by 2 bases and J by 3 bases, with 11 bases left in between. The germline V gene has CDR1 KGHSH and CDR2 LQKENI. The CDR3 reads CASSPADPLGNTIYF. DNA of the CDR3: TGTGCCAGCTCACCAGCTGACCCGCTTGGAAACACCATATATTTT.

This clonotype was seen only a few times. This sequence joins TRBV6-5 and TRBJ2-1; 10 bases match TRBD2. J was trimmed by 7 bases and V by 6 bases; bases with no gene match: 15. Germline V CDR1 and CDR2: MNHEY, SVGAGI. CDR3 length: 17 residues. The CDR3 sequence is CASRASSGGWDRNEQFF. The CDR3 DNA reads as TGTGCCAGCAGAGCCTCTAGCGGGGGTTGGGATCGGAATGAGCAGTTCTTC.

V and J are TRBV6-5 and TRBJ2-1, with TRBD1 matching over 10 bases. V trimming: 2 bases; J trimming: 7 bases; junction bases outside the gene matches: 8. CDR3 length: 16 amino acids. Germline V gene data show CDR1 as MNHEY and CDR2 as SVGAGI. CDR3 sequence (DNA): TGTGCCAGCAGTTACGCCTCCGGGACAGGGGATAATGAGCAGTTCTTC. This translates into CASSYASGTGDNEQFF.

In this sample, this clonotype turned up a few times. The chain joins TRBV4-3 to TRBJ2-5; TRBD2 matches 7 bases. The CDR3 runs 15 residues. Germline-derived CDR1 and CDR2 are LGHNA and YSLEER. The junction had 10 bases not matched to a gene; V was cut back by 4 bases and J by 5 bases. In DNA form, the CDR3 reads TGCGCCAGCAGCCTGAGACGAGCGGGGTGGGAGACCCAGTACTTC. This gives the protein CASSLRRAGWETQYF.

The chain has TRBV7-2 and TRBJ1-5; 8 bases align to TRBD1. The CDR3 loop spans 12 amino acids. Germline assignment: CDR1 SGHTA and CDR2 FQGNSA. V gave up 5 bases and J gave up 11 bases; unmatched junction bases: 5. CDR3 nucleotides: TGTGCCAGCAGCGAGGGGGGACAGGCCCAGCATTTT. Protein product: CASSEGGQAQHF.

This clonotype was seen a handful of times. This chain links TRBV7-7 with TRBJ2-3, with 8 bases identical to TRBD2. V gave up 4 bases and J gave up 2 bases; unmatched junction bases: 11. This CDR3 spans 17 amino acids. Per the germline V gene, CDR1 is SSHAT and CDR2 is FNYEAQ (reference sequence). The CDR3 sequence is CASSSVFGGADTDTQYF. In DNA, the CDR3 is TGTGCCAGCAGCTCTGTCTTCGGGGGGGCCGACACAGATACGCAGTATTTT.

This clonotype came up a few times. This chain connects TRBV4-2 to TRBJ1-4; D ambiguous. The germline V gene encodes CDR1 LGHNA and CDR2 YNFKEQ. The ends were cut back, 0 bases at V and 5 bases at J, with 7 bases in the middle. The CDR3 is 14 amino acids. The CDR3 loop reads CASSQDTENEKLFF. The CDR3 DNA reads as TGTGCCAGCAGCCAAGATACCGAAAATGAAAAACTGTTTTTT.

V and J are TRBV5-5 and TRBJ2-3; no clear D. V shed 2 bases and J shed 3 bases, with 13 bases lying between them. Germline V gene lookup returns CDR1 SGHKS and CDR2 YYEKEE (reference sequence). The CDR3 loop spans 15 amino acids. The CDR3 DNA follows: TGTGCCAGCAGCTTTTCGCCGGTTGGAACAGATACGCAGTATTTT. Its translation: CASSFSPVGTDTQYF.

This clonotype has just a few counts. The chain links TRBV7-9 to TRBJ2-5, with D unresolved. The germline CDR1 and CDR2 sequences are SEHNR and FQNEAQ (reference sequence). The CDR3 covers 15 residues. Deletions cut 5 bases from V and 0 bases from J, with 13 bases between. In DNA, the CDR3 is TGTGCCAGCAGCGTTCTCATGGGGAACCAAGAGACCCAGTACTTC. Encoded protein: CASSVLMGNQETQYF.

This chain connects TRBV5-1 to TRBJ2-5; D not resolved. The germline gives CDR1 SGHRS, CDR2 YFSETQ. This CDR3 contains 15 residues. V was shortened by 0 bases and J by 5 bases, with 14 bases between the two germline ends. The CDR3 loop reads CASSLGQAPMETQYF. The DNA of the CDR3 is TGCGCCAGCAGCTTGGGGCAGGCCCCCATGGAGACCCAGTACTTC.

This clonotype was picked up a small number of times. The chain is built from TRBV2 and TRBJ2-3; TRBD2 matches at 10 bases. V was clipped by 0 bases and J by 3 bases; unmatched bases: 6. Germline V gene sequence: CDR1 SNHLY, CDR2 FYNNEI. The CDR3 is 17 amino acids. This CDR3 is CASSEASGGPITDTQYF. The CDR3 nucleotides read TGTGCCAGCAGTGAAGCTAGCGGGGGGCCGATAACAGATACGCAGTATTTT.

This clonotype was seen just once. The V call is TRBV4-2, the J call TRBJ1-5, with D unresolved. Germline loops: CDR1 LGHNA, CDR2 YNFKEQ. The V end was cut by 4 bases, the J end by 0 bases, with 10 bases between. The length of the CDR3 is 15 residues. In DNA form, the CDR3 reads TGTGCCAGCAGCCCGCACCTTAATAGCAATCAGCCCCAGCATTTT. Its translation: CASSPHLNSNQPQHF.

The V and J genes are TRBV11-2 and TRBJ2-3, with D possibly matching TRBD1 (5 bases). The V and J ends lost 5 bases and 11 bases respectively, with 20 bases between them. Germline V gene lookup returns CDR1 SGHAT and CDR2 FQNNGV. This CDR3 has 14 residues. CDR3 in amino acids: CASSQGARPGWQYF. CDR3 coding DNA: TGTGCCAGCAGCCAAGGGGCCAGGCCTGGGTGGCAGTATTTT.

This clonotype has a handful of counts. The rearrangement links TRBV7-2 to TRBJ1-1; TRBD1 matches 7 bases. Germline V gives CDR1 SGHTA, CDR2 FQGNSA. CDR3 length: 12 amino acids. V shed 5 bases, J shed 8 bases, and the junction held 5 bases outside the gene matches. CDR3 bases: TGTGCCAGCAGCGGGGGGACAGCCGAAGCTTTCTTT. Translated: CASSGGTAEAFF.

The chain carries TRBV27 and TRBJ2-1; the D is unclear. Germline CDR1 MNHEY, CDR2 SMNVEV (reference sequence). Between the trimmed V and J ends, which lost 2 bases and 2 bases, there was a span of 7 bases. The CDR3 is made up of 14 amino acids. This CDR3 is CASSLGLAYNEQFF. The CDR3 DNA is TGTGCCAGCAGTTTAGGGCTCGCCTACAATGAGCAGTTCTTC.

This clonotype was counted a few times. The chain has TRBV6-5 and TRBJ2-3; TRBD2 agrees at 12 bases. The CDR3 length is 14 residues. Germline V gene data show CDR1 as MNHEY and CDR2 as SVGAGI. The V gene end was trimmed by 9 bases and the J gene end by 0 bases; junction bases not matched to a gene: 1. CDR3 in amino acids: CARTSGGSTDTQYF. In DNA form, the CDR3 reads TGTGCCAGGACTAGCGGGGGCAGCACAGATACGCAGTATTTT.

The DNA of the CDR3 is TGTGCCAGCACCTCCCGGGATGAGCAGTACGTC. Its translation is CASTSRDEQYV. The chain has TRBV6-6 and TRBJ2-7; perhaps TRBD2 as D (5 bases). The CDR3 spans 11 residues. The germline V gene encodes CDR1 MNHNY and CDR2 SVGAGI (reference sequence). V lost 7 bases and J 7 bases, leaving 11 bases between the germline ends.

The table lists this clonotype with a few counts. The chain has TRBV11-2 and TRBJ1-4; D might be TRBD1 (6 bases). In germline, CDR1 is SGHAT, CDR2 FQNNGV. The CDR3 is made up of 14 amino acids. The germline V and J ends were trimmed by 7 bases and 7 bases, with 16 bases remaining between them. The CDR3 nucleotides read TGTGCCAGCAACCGGGGGGGCCGGAGTGAAAAACTGTTTTTT. Its translation is CASNRGGRSEKLFF.

This clonotype was recorded many times. The junction departs from the called germline gene at one end, perhaps through a read error. This chain joins TRBV7-9 and TRBJ1-1; no reliable D call. This CDR3 comprises 13 residues. CDR1 and CDR2 from the germline V gene are SEHNR and FQNEAQ (reference sequence). CDR3 nucleotides: TGCGCCAGCAGCTTGGTGGGGAACACTGAAGCTTTCTTT. Encoded protein: CASSLVGNTEAFF.

The chain has TRBV27 and TRBJ1-2, with 11 positions matching TRBD1. The J segment lost 4 bases and the V segment lost 6 bases, leaving 4 bases of the junction unmatched. CDR1 is MNHEY, CDR2 SMNVEV, per germline (reference sequence). The CDR3 is 14 amino acids. CDR3 DNA sequence: TGTGCCAGCAGCGGGACAGGGGGACGCTATGGCTACACCTTC. Translating gives CASSGTGGRYGYTF.

This clonotype has just a few counts. This chain links TRBV29-1 with TRBJ2-1; D ambiguous. V dropped 4 bases and J dropped 0 bases, with 10 bases sitting between them. Germline lookup yields CDR1 SQVTM and CDR2 ANQGSEA. The CDR3 runs to 14 residues. CDR3 in DNA: TGCAGCGTTGTAGGCGCTGGCTCCTACAATGAGCAGTTCTTC. Translated: CSVVGAGSYNEQFF.

The genes are TRBV7-6 and TRBJ2-3, with TRBD2 matching 8 bases. Germline CDR1 SGHVS, CDR2 FNYEAQ. CDR3 size: 16 residues. J gave up 2 bases and V 1 base, and 5 bases lay outside the gene matches. CDR3 region: CASSLVPGGPTDTQYF. The CDR3 region has the DNA TGTGCCAGCAGCTTAGTCCCGGGGGGGCCCACAGATACGCAGTATTTT.